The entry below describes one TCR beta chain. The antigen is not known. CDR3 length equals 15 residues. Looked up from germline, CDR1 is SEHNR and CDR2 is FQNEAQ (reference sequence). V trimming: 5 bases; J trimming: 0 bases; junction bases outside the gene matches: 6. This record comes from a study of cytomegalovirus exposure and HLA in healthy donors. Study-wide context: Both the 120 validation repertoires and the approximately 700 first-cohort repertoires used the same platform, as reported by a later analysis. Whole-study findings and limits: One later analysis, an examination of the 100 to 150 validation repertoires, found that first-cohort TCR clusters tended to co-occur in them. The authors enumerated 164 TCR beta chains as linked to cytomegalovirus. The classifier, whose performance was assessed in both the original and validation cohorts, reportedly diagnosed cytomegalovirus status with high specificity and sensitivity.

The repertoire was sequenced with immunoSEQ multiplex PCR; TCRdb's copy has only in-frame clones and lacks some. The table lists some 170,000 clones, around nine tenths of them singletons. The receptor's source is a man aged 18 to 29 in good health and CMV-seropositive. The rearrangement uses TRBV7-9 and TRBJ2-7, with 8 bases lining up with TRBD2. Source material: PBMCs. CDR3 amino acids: CASSRREGSSYEQYF. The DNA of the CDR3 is TGTGCCAGCAGCCGACGGGAGGGAAGCTCCTACGAGCAGTACTTC.